This T cell receptor beta chain was documented in a study of CD8+CD57+ T cells in acquired aplastic anemia. Study-level information: Across the sorted CD4+ and CD8+ cells, DNA amounts averaged 3.2 ug. Among healthy donors, CD4+ cells averaged approximately 11 million reads.

This clonotype was observed a single time. The antigen remains unidentified. Whole-study findings and limits: Patients were compared with controls for CD8+ Simpson's diversity, and no significant difference emerged. About 30 CD8+ CDR3 sequences occurred in both the patients and the controls.

Germline loops: CDR1 MGHDK, CDR2 SYGVNS. The V and J ends lost 2 bases and 1 base, in that order; junction bases with no gene match: 4. This CDR3 has 16 amino acids. CDR3 and TCR beta VDJ profiling relied on a genomic DNA template. TCRdb used MiXCR to reprocess the reads, holding one entry per CDR3 protein. The data show 150,000 to 200,000 distinct CDR3 sequences, with under 55% seen just once and under 3% held by the top ten. Sequenced: sorted CD4+, CD8+, or CD8+CD57+ T cells (not recorded which) from PBMCs. The source is a human donor in good health. This sequence joins TRBV25-1 and TRBJ2-5; 10 positions match TRBD1. CDR3 loop: CASSETGQGFQETQYF. CDR3 DNA: TGTGCCAGCAGTGAAACGGGACAGGGGTTCCAAGAGACCCAGTACTTC.